This TCR beta chain was found in a study of cytomegalovirus exposure and HLA in healthy donors. With 60 Vbeta and 13 Jbeta primers, the PCR was carried out. The repertoire was sequenced with immunoSEQ multiplex PCR; TCRdb's copy has only in-frame clones and lacks some. The sample comprises 150,000 or so clones, around 80% of which are singletons, and about 6.3% rests with the top ten. With regard to this clone: The antigen is not known.

J was trimmed by 3 bases and V by 1 base; bases with no gene match: 9. There are 17 residues in the CDR3. Germline V gene lookup returns CDR1 MNHEY and CDR2 SMNVEV (reference sequence). The donors gave bone marrow, and they were healthy. Study findings and constraints: Most TCR sequences were rare, but some public TCRs occurred in many donors. A later analysis by the authors found several of the most significant clusters apparently linked to common viral pathogens.

Sequencing input: PBMCs. The TCR comes from a male donor in good health and CMV-seropositive. J is TRBJ2-7 and V is TRBV27, with 10 positions matching TRBD1. For the CDR3, the DNA is TGTGCCAGCAGTTTATTGGGACAGGGGTCCCAGGGCTACGAGCAGTACTTC. Its protein product is CASSLLGQGSQGYEQYF.